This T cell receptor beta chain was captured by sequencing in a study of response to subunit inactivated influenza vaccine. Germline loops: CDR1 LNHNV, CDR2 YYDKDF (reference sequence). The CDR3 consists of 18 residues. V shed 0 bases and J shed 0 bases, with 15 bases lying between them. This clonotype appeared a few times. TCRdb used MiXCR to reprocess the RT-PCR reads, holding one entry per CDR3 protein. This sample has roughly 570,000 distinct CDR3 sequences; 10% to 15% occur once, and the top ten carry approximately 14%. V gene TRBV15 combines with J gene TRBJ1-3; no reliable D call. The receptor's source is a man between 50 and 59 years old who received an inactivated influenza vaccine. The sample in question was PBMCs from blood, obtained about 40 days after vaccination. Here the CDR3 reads CATSRDKVSRSSGNTIYF. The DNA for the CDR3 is TGTGCCACCAGCAGAGATAAGGTCTCGCGGTCCTCTGGAAACACCATATATTTT.